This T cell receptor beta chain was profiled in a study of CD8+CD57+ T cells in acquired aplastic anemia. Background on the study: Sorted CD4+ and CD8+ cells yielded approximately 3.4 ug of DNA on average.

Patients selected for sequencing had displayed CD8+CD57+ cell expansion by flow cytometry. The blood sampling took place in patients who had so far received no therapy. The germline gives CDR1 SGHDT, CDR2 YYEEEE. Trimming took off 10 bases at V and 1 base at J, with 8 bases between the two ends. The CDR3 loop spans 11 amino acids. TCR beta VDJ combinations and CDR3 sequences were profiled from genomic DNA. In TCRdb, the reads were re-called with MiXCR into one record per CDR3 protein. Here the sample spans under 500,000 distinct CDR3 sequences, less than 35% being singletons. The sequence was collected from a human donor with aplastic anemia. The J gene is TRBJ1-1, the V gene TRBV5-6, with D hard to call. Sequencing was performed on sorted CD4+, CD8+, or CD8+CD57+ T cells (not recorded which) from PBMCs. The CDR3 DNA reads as TGTGCCCGAGAAGGGAACACTGAAGCTTTCTTT. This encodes CAREGNTEAFF.